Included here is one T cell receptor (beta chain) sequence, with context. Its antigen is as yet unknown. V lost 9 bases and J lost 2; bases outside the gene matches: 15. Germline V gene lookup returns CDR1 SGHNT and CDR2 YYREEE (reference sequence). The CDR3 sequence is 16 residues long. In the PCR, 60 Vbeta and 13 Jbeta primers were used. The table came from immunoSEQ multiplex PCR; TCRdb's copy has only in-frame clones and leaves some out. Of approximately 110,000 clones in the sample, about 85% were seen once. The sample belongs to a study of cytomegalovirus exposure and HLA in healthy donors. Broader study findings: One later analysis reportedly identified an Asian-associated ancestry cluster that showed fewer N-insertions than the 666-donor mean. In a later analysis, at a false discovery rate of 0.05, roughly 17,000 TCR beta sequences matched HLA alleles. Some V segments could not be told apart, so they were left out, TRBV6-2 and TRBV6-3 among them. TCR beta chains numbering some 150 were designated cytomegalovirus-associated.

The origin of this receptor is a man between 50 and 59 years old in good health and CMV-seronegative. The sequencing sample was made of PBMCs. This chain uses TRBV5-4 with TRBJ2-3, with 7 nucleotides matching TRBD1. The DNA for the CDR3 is TGTGCCACTCACCAGGGGGACGCCGACCCCACAGATACGCAGTATTTT. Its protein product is CATHQGDADPTDTQYF.